One and the same sample provided the 8 T cell receptor beta chains below, sequenced in a study of CD8 T cells in ankylosing spondylitis. Study-wide results and limits: Eight or nine highly homologous variants made up a TCR beta motif that seemed to typify ankylosing spondylitis blood.

For these TCRs, the target antigens are not known. TCRdb reprocessed the 5' RACE reads with MiXCR, giving one entry per CDR3 protein. The data hold approximately 520,000 distinct CDR3 sequences, with about 5.7% observed a single time. The material sequenced was blood, either unsorted or a sorted T cell fraction (not recorded which). These receptors all come from a male donor with ankylosing spondylitis.

This sequence joins TRBV5-1 and TRBJ1-1; D may be TRBD1 (5 bases). This CDR3 is 14 amino acids long. Trimming took off 1 base at V and 0 bases at J, with 7 bases between the two ends. Germline values: CDR1 SGHRS, CDR2 YFSETQ. The CDR3, as DNA: TGCGCCAGCAGCTTGATGGGGGTGAACACTGAAGCTTTCTTT. It codes for CASSLMGVNTEAFF.

This clonotype has more than one count but fewer than ten. The J gene is TRBJ1-6, the V gene TRBV4-3; tentatively, D is TRBD1 (6 bases). This CDR3 comprises 15 residues. Germline loops: CDR1 LGHNA, CDR2 YSLEER. The V and J ends lost 3 bases and 8 bases respectively, with 14 bases between them. The CDR3 reads CASSQLTGTHSPLHF. CDR3 sequence (DNA): TGCGCCAGCAGCCAGCTTACAGGGACCCATTCACCCCTCCACTTT.

The rearrangement uses TRBV7-9 and TRBJ2-4; D is ambiguous. The CDR3 consists of 12 residues. Germline-derived CDR1 and CDR2 are SEHNR and FQNEAQ (reference sequence). Deletions cut 5 bases from V and 7 bases from J, with 9 bases between. In DNA form, the CDR3 reads TGTGCCAGCAGCCCTGATCAGAACATTCAGTACTTC. Protein: CASSPDQNIQYF. Full variable domain (outside the CDR3, taken from reference TRBV7-9 and TRBJ2-4): DTGVSQNPRHKITKRGQNVTFRCDPISEHNRLYWYRQTLGQGPEFLTYFQNEAQLEKSRLLSDRFSAERPKGSFSTLEIQRTEQGDSAMYLCASSPDQNIQYFGAGTRLSVL.

This clonotype was found a few times. The CDR3 nucleotides read TGTGCCAGCAGCCAACAGTTCCCTGGAAACACCATATATTTT. It is translated as CASSQQFPGNTIYF. This sequence joins TRBV11-1 and TRBJ1-3; unclear D gene. This CDR3 region has 14 residues. V lost 5 bases and J lost 2, with 10 bases in between. Per the germline V gene, CDR1 is SGHAT and CDR2 is FQDESV (reference sequence). Based on the CDR3 plus reference TRBV11-1 and TRBJ1-3, the full variable domain is EAEVAQSPRYKITEKSQAVAFWCDPISGHATLYWYRQILGQGPELLVQFQDESVVDDSQLPKDRFSAERLKGVDSTLKIQPAELGDSAMYLCASSQQFPGNTIYFGEGSWLTVV.

This clonotype showed up many times. The rearrangement joins TRBV12-3 or TRBV12-4 to TRBJ2-2; TRBD2 aligns across 12 bases. V was clipped by 6 bases and J by 3 bases; unmatched bases: 11. This CDR3 is built from 18 residues. The CDR3 region has the DNA TGTGCCAGCAGCATGACTAGCGGGAGATTGTTGTACACCGGGGAGCTGTTTTTT. It yields the protein CASSMTSGRLLYTGELFF.

This clonotype has at least ten counts. This chain uses TRBV12-3 or TRBV12-4 with TRBJ2-1, with TRBD1 identical over 9 bases. CDR3 length: 15 residues. The V gene end was trimmed by 5 bases and the J gene end by 14 bases; junction bases not matched to a gene: 16. The CDR3 region has the DNA TGTGCCAGCAGTAGGACACAGGGGGCCTGGGCGGAAAAGTTCTTC. Translating gives CASSRTQGAWAEKFF.

The sample holds many counts of this clonotype. This rearrangement joins TRBV11-2 to TRBJ1-1; weak D call: TRBD1 (5 bases). V was clipped by 0 bases and J by 1 base, with 12 bases between them. The germline gives CDR1 SGHAT, CDR2 FQNNGV. This CDR3 has 16 residues. Here the CDR3 DNA reads TGTGCCAGCAGCTTAGAATTCAGGGTGAAGAACACTGAAGCTTTCTTT. Protein product: CASSLEFRVKNTEAFF.

This clonotype showed up many times. V is TRBV27 and J is TRBJ2-7; D may be TRBD2 (5 bases). Trimming shortened V by 6 bases and J by 11 bases, and 17 bases separated the two germline ends. This CDR3 region has 12 residues. Germline assignment: CDR1 MNHEY and CDR2 SMNVEV (reference sequence). The CDR3, as DNA: TGTGCCAGCAGGTTAGGGAGTCTGCGGGAGTACTTC. Protein sequence: CASRLGSLREYF.